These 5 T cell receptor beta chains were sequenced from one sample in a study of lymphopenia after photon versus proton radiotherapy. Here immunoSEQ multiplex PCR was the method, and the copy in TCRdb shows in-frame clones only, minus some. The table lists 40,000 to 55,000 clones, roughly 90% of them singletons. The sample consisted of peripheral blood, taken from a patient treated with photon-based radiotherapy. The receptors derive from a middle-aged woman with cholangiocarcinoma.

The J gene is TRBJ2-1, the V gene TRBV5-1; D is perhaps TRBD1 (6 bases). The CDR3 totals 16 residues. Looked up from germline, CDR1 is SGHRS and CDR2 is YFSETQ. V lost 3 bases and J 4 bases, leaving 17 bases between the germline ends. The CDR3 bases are TGCGCCAGCAGCTCAAAGACTGACAGGTCTTACAATGAGCAGTTCTTC. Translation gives CASSSKTDRSYNEQFF.

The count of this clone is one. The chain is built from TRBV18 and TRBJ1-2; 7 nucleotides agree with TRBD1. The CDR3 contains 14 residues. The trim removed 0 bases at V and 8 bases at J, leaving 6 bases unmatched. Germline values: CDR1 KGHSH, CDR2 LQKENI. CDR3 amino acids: CASSPPRTGRGYTF. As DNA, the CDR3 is TGTGCCAGCTCACCACCGAGGACAGGACGCGGCTACACCTTC.

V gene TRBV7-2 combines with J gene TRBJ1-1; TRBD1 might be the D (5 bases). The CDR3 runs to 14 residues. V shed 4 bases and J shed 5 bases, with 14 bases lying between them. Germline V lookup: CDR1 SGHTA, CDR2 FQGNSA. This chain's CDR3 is CASSYVGVGTEAFF. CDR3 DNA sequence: TGTGCCAGCAGCTACGTGGGGGTTGGGACTGAAGCTTTCTTT.

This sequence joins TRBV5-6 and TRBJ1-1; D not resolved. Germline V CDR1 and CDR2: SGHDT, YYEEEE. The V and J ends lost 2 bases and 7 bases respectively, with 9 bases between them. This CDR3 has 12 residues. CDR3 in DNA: TGTGCCAGCAGCTTTCGTCCAGGTGAAGCTTTCTTT. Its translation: CASSFRPGEAFF. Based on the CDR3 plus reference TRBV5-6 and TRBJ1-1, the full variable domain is DAGVTQSPTHLIKTRGQQVTLRCSPKSGHDTVSWYQQALGQGPQFIFQYYEEEERQRGNFPDRFSGHQFPNYSSELNVNALLLGDSALYLCASSFRPGEAFFGQGTRLTVV.

The CDR3 DNA sequence: TGTGCCAGCAGCCCCCAGGCCGGACCTAGCACAGATACGCAGTATTTT. Protein product: CASSPQAGPSTDTQYF. This chain uses TRBV2 with TRBJ2-3; D gene ambiguous. This CDR3 region has 16 residues. Trimming stripped 6 bases from V and 0 bases from J, with 16 bases between. In germline, CDR1 is SNHLY, CDR2 FYNNEI.